The entry that follows covers one TCR beta chain sequence. What it binds is unknown. The source of the sample is a study of cytomegalovirus exposure and HLA in healthy donors. In the study overall: Genetic ancestry analysis placed approximately 80% of the 300 to 500 donors that were genotyped in the Caucasian-associated cluster.

Healthy bone marrow donors supplied every sample. Study results and caveats: Across donors, presence/absence analyses took sequencing depth to be roughly uniform. In a later analysis, TCR beta V- and J-gene trimming was associated with a missense DCLRE1C variant.

13 Jbeta primers and 60 Vbeta primers were used for the PCR. Produced via immunoSEQ multiplex PCR; TCRdb's table is partial and in-frame only. Here the sample spans some 70,000 clones, roughly 77% being singletons. The V gene lost 3 bases and the J gene lost 0 bases, with 23 bases spanning the gap. The length of the CDR3 is 19 residues. CDR1 and CDR2 (germline): SGDLS, YYNGEE. Sequencing input: PBMCs. This chain links TRBV9 with TRBJ2-3, with D tentatively TRBD1 (6 bases). This receptor was taken from a human donor in good health. CDR3 bases: TGTGCCAGCAGCGCGAGGGTGGGGGACACTTATTGGAGCACAGATACGCAGTATTTT. As protein: CASSARVGDTYWSTDTQYF.